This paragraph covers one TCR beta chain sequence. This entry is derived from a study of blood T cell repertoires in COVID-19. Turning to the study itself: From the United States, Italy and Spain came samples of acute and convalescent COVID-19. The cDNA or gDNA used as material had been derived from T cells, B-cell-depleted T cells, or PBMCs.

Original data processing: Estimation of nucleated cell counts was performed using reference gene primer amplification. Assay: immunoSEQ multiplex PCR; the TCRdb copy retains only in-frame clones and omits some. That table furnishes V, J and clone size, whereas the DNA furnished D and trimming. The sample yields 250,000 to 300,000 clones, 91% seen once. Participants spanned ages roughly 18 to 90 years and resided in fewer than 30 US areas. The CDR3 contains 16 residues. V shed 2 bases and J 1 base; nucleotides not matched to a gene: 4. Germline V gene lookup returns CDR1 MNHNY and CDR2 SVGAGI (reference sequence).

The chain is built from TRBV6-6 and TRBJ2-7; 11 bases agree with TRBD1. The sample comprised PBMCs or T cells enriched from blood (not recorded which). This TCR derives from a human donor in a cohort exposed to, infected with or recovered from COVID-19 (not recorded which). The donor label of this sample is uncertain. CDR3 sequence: CASSYDGTGGSYEQYF. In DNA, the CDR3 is TGTGCCAGCAGTTACGATGGGACAGGGGGATCCTACGAGCAGTACTTC.